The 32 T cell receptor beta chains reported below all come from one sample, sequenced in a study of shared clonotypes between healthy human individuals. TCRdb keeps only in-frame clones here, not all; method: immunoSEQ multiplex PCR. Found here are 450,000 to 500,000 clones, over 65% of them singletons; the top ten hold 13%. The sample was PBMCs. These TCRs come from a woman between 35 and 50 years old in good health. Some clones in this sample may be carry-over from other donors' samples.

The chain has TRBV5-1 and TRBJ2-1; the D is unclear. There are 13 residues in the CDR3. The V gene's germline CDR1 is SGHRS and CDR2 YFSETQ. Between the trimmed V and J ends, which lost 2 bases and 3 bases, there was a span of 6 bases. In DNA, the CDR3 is TGCGCCAGCAGCTTTGGCAGCTACAATGAGCAGTTCTTC. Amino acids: CASSFGSYNEQFF.

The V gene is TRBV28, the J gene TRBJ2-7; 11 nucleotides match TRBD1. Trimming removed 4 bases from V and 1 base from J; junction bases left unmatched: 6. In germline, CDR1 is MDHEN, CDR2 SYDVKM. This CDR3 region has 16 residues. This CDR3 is CASSSDRGRGSYEQYF. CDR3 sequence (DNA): TGTGCCAGCAGTTCGGACAGGGGGCGAGGGTCCTACGAGCAGTACTTC.

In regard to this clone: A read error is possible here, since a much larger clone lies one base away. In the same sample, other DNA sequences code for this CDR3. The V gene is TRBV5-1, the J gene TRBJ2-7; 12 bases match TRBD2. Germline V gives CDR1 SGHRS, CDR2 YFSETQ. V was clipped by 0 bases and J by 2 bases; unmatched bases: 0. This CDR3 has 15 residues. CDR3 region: CASSLGLAGAYEQYF. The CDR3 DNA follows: TGCGCCAGCAGCTTGGGACTAGCGGGAGCCTACGAGCAGTACTTC.

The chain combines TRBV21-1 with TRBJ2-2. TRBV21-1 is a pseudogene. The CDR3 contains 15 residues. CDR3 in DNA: TGTGCCAGCAGCAAAGACCAAGAAGTCCCCGGGGAGCTGTTTTTT. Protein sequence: CASSKDQEVPGELFF.

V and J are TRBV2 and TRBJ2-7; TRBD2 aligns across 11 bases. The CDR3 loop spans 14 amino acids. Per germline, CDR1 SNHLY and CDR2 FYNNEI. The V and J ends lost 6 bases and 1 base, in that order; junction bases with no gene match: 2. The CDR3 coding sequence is TGTGCCAGCAGAGGGACTAGCGGATCCTACGAGCAGTACTTC. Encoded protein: CASRGTSGSYEQYF.

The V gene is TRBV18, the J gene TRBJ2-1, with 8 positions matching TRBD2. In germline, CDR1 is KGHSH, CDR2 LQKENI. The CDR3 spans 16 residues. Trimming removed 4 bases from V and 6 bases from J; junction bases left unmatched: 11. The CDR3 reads CASSRKERESPNEQFF. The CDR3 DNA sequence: TGTGCCAGCTCACGTAAGGAGCGGGAGAGCCCCAATGAGCAGTTCTTC.

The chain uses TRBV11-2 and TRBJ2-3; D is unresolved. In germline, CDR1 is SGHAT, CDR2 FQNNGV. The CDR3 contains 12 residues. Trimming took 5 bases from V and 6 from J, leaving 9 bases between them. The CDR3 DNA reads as TGTGCCAGCAGCCTCGATAGGGATACGCAGTATTTT. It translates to CASSLDRDTQYF.

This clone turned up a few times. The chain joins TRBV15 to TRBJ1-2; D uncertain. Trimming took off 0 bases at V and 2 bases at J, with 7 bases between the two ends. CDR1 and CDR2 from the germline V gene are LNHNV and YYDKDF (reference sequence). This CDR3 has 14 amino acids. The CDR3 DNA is TGTGCCACCAGCAGAGATGTGGGAAACTATGGCTACACCTTC. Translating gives CATSRDVGNYGYTF.

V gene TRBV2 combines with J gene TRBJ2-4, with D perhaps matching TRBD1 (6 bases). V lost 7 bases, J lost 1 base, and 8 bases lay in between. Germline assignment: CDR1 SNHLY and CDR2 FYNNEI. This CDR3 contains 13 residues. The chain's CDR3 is CASTQGAKNIQYF. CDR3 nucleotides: TGTGCCAGCACACAGGGTGCCAAAAACATTCAGTACTTC.

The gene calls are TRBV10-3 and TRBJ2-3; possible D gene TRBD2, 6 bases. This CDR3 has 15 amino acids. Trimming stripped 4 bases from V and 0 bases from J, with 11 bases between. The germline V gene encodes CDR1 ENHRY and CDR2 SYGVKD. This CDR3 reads CAISVASDSTDTQYF. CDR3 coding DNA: TGTGCCATCAGTGTGGCTAGCGATAGCACAGATACGCAGTATTTT.

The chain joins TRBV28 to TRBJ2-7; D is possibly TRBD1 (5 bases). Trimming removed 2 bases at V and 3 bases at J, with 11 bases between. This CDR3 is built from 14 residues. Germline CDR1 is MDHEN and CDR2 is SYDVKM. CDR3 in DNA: TGTGCCAGCAGTTTACACAGGTCTTACTACGAGCAGTACTTC. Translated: CASSLHRSYYEQYF. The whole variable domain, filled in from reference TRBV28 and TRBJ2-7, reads DVKVTQSSRYLVKRTGEKVFLECVQDMDHENMFWYRQDPGLGLRLIYFSYDVKMKEKGDIPEGYSVSREKKERFSLILESASTNQTSMYLCASSLHRSYYEQYFGPGTRLTVT.

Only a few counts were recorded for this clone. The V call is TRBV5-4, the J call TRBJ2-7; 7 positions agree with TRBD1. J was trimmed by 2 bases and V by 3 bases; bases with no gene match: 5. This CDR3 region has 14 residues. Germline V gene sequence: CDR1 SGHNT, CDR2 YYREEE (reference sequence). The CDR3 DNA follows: TGTGCCAGCAGCTGGGACAGCTCGACCTACGAGCAGTACTTC. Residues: CASSWDSSTYEQYF.

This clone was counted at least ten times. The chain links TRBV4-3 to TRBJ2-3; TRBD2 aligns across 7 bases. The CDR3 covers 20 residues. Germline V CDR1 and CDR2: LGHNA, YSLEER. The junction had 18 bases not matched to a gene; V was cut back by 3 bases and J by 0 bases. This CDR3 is CASSQGNGAGAPFSTDTQYF. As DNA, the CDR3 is TGCGCCAGCAGCCAGGGTAACGGGGCGGGAGCCCCATTTAGCACAGATACGCAGTATTTT.

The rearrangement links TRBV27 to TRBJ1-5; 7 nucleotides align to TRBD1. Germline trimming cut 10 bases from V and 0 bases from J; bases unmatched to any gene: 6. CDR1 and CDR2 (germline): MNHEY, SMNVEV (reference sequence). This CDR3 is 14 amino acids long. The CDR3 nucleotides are TGTGCCATTCAGGGGGAGACTAGCAATCAGCCCCAGCATTTT. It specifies CAIQGETSNQPQHF.

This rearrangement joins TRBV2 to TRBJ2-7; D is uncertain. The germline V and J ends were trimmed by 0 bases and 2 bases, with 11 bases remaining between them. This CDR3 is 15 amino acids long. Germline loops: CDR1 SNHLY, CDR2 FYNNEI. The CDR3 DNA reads TGTGCCAGCAGTGAAGCGCTTCCTATTACCTACGAGCAGTACTTC. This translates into CASSEALPITYEQYF.

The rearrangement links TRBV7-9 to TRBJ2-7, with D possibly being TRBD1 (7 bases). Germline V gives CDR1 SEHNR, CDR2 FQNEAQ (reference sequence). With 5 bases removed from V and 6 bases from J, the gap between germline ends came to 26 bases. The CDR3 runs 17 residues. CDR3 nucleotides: TGTGCCAGCAGCCCTGGAGGGGGTTGGGACAGCACTACCGAGCAGTACTTC. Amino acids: CASSPGGGWDSTTEQYF. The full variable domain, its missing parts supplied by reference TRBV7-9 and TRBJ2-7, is DTGVSQNPRHKITKRGQNVTFRCDPISEHNRLYWYRQTLGQGPEFLTYFQNEAQLEKSRLLSDRFSAERPKGSFSTLEIQRTEQGDSAMYLCASSPGGGWDSTTEQYFGPGTRLTVT.

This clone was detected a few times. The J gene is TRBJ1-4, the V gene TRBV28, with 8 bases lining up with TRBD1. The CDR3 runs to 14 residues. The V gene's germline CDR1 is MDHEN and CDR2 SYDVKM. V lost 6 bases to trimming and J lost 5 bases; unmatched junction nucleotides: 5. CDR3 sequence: CASRQGAENEKLFF. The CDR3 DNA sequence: TGTGCCAGCAGGCAGGGGGCCGAGAATGAAAAACTGTTTTTT.

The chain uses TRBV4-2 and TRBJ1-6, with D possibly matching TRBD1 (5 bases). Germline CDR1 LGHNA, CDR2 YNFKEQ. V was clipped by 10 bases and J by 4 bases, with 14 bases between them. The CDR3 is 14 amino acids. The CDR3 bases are TGTGCCAACCACCCAGGGCAGTATAATTCACCCCTCCACTTT. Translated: CANHPGQYNSPLHF.

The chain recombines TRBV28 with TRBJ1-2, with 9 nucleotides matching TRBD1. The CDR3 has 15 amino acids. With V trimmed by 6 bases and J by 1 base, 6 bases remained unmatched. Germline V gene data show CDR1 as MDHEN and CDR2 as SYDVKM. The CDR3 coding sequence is TGTGCCAGCAGGGCCCGACAGGGGGTTAACTATGGCTACACCTTC. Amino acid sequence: CASRARQGVNYGYTF.

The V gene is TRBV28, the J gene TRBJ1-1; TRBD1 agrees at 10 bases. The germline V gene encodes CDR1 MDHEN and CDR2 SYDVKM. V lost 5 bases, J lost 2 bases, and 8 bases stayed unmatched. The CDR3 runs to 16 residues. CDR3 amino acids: CASSITGTGENTEAFF. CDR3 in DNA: TGTGCCAGCAGTATAACCGGGACAGGGGAAAACACTGAAGCTTTCTTT.

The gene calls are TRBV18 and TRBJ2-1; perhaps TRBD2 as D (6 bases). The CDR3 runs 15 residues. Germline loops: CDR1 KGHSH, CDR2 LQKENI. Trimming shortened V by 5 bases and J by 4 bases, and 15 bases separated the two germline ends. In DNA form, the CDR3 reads TGTGCCAGCTCATTGTCTCGGGAGTCTTACAATGAGCAGTTCTTC. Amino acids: CASSLSRESYNEQFF.

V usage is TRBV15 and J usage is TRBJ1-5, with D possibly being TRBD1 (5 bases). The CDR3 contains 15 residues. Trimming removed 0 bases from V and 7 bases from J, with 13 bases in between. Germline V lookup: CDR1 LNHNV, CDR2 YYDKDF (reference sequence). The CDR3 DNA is TGTGCCACCAGCAGAGACAGGTTCGGGGGGCAGCCCCAGCATTTT. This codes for CATSRDRFGGQPQHF.

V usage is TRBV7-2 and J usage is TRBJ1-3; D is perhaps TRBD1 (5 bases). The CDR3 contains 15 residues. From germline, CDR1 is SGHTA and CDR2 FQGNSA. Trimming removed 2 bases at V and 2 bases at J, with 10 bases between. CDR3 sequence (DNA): TGTGCCAGCAGCTTAAGCGGCAGGGCTGGAAACACCATATATTTT. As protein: CASSLSGRAGNTIYF. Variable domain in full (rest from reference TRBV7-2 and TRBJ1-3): GAGVSQSPSNKVTEKGKDVELRCDPISGHTALYWYRQSLGQGLEFLIYFQGNSAPDKSGLPSDRFSAERTGGSVSTLTIQRTQQEDSAVYLCASSLSGRAGNTIYFGEGSWLTVV.

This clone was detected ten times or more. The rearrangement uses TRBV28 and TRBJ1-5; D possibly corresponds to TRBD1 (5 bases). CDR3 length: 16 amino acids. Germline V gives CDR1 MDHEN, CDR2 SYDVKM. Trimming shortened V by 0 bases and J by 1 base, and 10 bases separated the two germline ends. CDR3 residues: CASSLWFGDSNQPQHF. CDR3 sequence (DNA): TGTGCCAGCAGTTTATGGTTCGGGGACAGCAATCAGCCCCAGCATTTT.

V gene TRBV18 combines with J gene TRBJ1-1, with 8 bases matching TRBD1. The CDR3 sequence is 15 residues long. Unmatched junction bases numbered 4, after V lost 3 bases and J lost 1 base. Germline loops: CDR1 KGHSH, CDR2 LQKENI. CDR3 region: CASSPPGGRNTEAFF. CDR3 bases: TGTGCCAGCTCACCGCCAGGGGGCAGGAACACTGAAGCTTTCTTT.

The CDR3 loop reads CASSGHTYNYGYTF. DNA of the CDR3: TGTGCCAGCTCAGGGCATACTTATAACTATGGCTACACCTTC. This chain connects TRBV28 to TRBJ1-2; D possibly corresponds to TRBD1 (5 bases). The germline V gene has CDR1 MDHEN and CDR2 SYDVKM. The CDR3 covers 14 residues. Trimming pared 8 bases from V and 1 base from J, leaving 14 bases between.

The chain's CDR3 is CASSLSTGGHEQFF. CDR3 in DNA: TGTGCCAGCAGTTTATCCACGGGGGGGCATGAGCAGTTCTTC. The chain carries TRBV27 and TRBJ2-1, with 8 bases fitting TRBD2. CDR3 length: 14 residues. Germline trimming cut 0 bases from V and 8 bases from J; bases unmatched to any gene: 3. Germline V gives CDR1 MNHEY, CDR2 SMNVEV (reference sequence).

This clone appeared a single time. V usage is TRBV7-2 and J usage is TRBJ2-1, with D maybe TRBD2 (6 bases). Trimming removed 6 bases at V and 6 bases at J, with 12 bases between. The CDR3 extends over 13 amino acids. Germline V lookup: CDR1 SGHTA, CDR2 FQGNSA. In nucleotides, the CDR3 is TGTGCCAGCAGGTCCTGGGGGGTCAATGAGCAGTTCTTC. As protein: CASRSWGVNEQFF.

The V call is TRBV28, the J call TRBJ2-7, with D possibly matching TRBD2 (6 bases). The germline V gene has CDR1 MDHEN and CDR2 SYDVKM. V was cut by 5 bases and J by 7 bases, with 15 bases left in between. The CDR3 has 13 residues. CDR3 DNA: TGTGCCAGCAGTCTCCCGGTGGGGGGAGAGCAGTACTTC. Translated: CASSLPVGGEQYF.

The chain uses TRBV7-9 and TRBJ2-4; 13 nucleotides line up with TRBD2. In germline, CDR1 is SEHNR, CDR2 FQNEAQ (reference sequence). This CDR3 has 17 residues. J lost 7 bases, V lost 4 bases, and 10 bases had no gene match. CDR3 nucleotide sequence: TGTGCCAGCAGCTCCGGACTAGCGGGAGAGGGGAGGAACATTCAGTACTTC. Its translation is CASSSGLAGEGRNIQYF.

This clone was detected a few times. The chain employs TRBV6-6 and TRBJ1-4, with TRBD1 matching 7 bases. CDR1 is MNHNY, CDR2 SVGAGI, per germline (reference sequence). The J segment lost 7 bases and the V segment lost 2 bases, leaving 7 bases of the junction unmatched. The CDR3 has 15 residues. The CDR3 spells CASSYEGARVEKLFF. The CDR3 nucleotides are TGTGCCAGCAGTTACGAGGGGGCCCGGGTTGAAAAACTGTTTTTT.

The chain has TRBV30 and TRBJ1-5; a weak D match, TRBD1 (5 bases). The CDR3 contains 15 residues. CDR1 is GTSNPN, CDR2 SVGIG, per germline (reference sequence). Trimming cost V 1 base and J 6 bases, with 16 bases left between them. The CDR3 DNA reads TGTGCCTGGAGTGATATGGTCTCGGGGGGTCAGCCCCAGCATTTT. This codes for CAWSDMVSGGQPQHF.